This T cell receptor (beta chain) was sequenced during a study of blood T cell repertoires in COVID-19. About the research overall: Samples representing acute and convalescent COVID-19 were sourced from the United States, Italy and Spain. From T cells, B-cell-depleted T cells, or PBMCs came the material, which was cDNA or gDNA.

CDR3 size: 13 residues. CDR1 and CDR2 (germline): SGHTA, FQGTGA. V was shortened by 0 bases and J by 7 bases, with 4 bases between the two germline ends. Seattle patients were enrolled during active infection and followed longitudinally. Original processing notes: Amplifying reference gene primers gave estimates of nucleated cell counts. The protocol was immunoSEQ multiplex PCR, while the TCRdb copy is restricted to in-frame clones and leaves out a portion. V, J and clone size reflect that table, while D and trimming were determined from the DNA. This sample has over 200,000 clones, with just under 90% found just once.

V usage is TRBV7-3 and J usage is TRBJ1-6; no definite D call. The receptor was isolated from a man aged 25-45 years with COVID-19, enrolled during active disease. The sequenced sample consisted of peripheral blood. CDR3 DNA: TGTGCCAGCAGCTTAACAACAAATTCACCCCTCCACTTT. Translation: CASSLTTNSPLHF.